Listed below are T cell receptor beta chains from one sample, sequenced in a study of PD-1 blockade in classical Hodgkin lymphoma. The data were produced by immunoSEQ multiplex PCR, yet TCRdb's version contains in-frame clones alone and is incomplete. The sample shows over 15,000 clones, 80% to 85% of them seen only once. Material: peripheral blood mononuclear cells (PBMCs), obtained before the second cycle of nivolumab. The receptors were sampled from a human donor with classical Hodgkin lymphoma. Each CDR3 is given with its conserved first and last residue. The order of the fields is clone size, J gene, V gene, D gene, CDR3 DNA, CDR3 protein. D genes are given only for firm matches. Expanded clones are given a class, and other clones once, few, many or no size at all.

size: .; J: TRBJ2-7; V: TRBV6-5; D: .; DNA: TGTGCCAGCAGCCGCAGGGATTCCTACGAGCAGTACTTC; CDR3: CASSRRDSYEQYF
size: .; J: TRBJ1-6; V: TRBV6-5; D: .; DNA: TGTGCCAGCAGTTACGGGGGAGGGTCACCCCTCCACTTT; CDR3: CASSYGGGSPLHF
size: .; J: TRBJ1-5; V: TRBV21-1; D: .; DNA: TGTGCCAGCAGCAAAGCGCCGCATCAGCCCCAGCATTTT; CDR3: CASSKAPHQPQHF
size: .; J: TRBJ2-1; V: TRBV21-1; D: .; DNA: TGTGCCAGCAGCAAAGAGGGCCTAGCGGTATCCTACAATGAGCAGTTCTTC; CDR3: CASSKEGLAVSYNEQFF
size: .; J: TRBJ2-3; V: TRBV18; D: .; DNA: TGTGCCAGCTCACCACCGAGGTCAGCTTTCACAGATACGCAGTATTTT; CDR3: CASSPPRSAFTDTQYF
size: .; J: TRBJ2-7; V: TRBV30; D: .; DNA: TGTGCCTGGATAATTGGGTACGAGCAGTACTTC; CDR3: CAWIIGYEQYF
size: .; J: TRBJ2-7; V: TRBV7-9; D: .; DNA: TGTGCCAGCGCCCATTTGGCCTCCTACGAGCAGTACTTC; CDR3: CASAHLASYEQYF
size: once; J: TRBJ1-4; V: TRBV30; D: .; DNA: TGTGCCTGGAGTGTAACAGGGACTAATGAAAAACTGTTTTTT; CDR3: CAWSVTGTNEKLFF
size: .; J: TRBJ1-5; V: TRBV6-1; D: .; DNA: TGTGCCAGCAGTGCCCCCACGACCCTAGGGGGTCAGCCCCAGCATTTT; CDR3: CASSAPTTLGGQPQHF
size: .; J: TRBJ1-5; V: TRBV21-1; D: .; DNA: TGTGCCAGCAGCCCTTTGGGACCCCCCGAGGAGCCCCAGCATTTT; CDR3: CASSPLGPPEEPQHF
size: .; J: TRBJ2-1; V: TRBV7-8; D: TRBD1; DNA: TGTGCCAGCAGCTCCCGGGACAGCTACAATGAGCAGTTCTTC; CDR3: CASSSRDSYNEQFF
size: .; J: TRBJ2-1; V: TRBV10-3; D: .; DNA: TGTGCCATCAGTCAACCGCGAGCAGGGGACGTCTACAATGAGCAGTTCTTC; CDR3: CAISQPRAGDVYNEQFF
size: few; J: TRBJ1-2; V: TRBV6-1; D: .; DNA: TGTGCCAGCGCCCTCGTCGGGCCCAGGGGAGGCTACACCTTC; CDR3: CASALVGPRGGYTF
size: .; J: TRBJ1-3; V: TRBV28; D: .; DNA: TGTGCCAGCAGTGGGGGGGGCGCCGATGGAAACACCATATATTTT; CDR3: CASSGGGADGNTIYF
size: .; J: TRBJ1-2; V: TRBV2; D: .; DNA: TGTGCCAGCAGTCCGGGACACTTGAAAGTGGGCTACACCTTC; CDR3: CASSPGHLKVGYTF
size: .; J: TRBJ1-3; V: TRBV19; D: .; DNA: TGTGCCAGTAGTATAGAGCGCAGCTTCTCTGGAAACACCATATATTTT; CDR3: CASSIERSFSGNTIYF
size: few; J: TRBJ1-5; V: TRBV19; D: TRBD1; DNA: TGTGCCAGTAGTATAGGGCCAGGGGGCGGCAATCAGCCCCAGCATTTT; CDR3: CASSIGPGGGNQPQHF
size: .; J: TRBJ2-2; V: TRBV19; D: TRBD2; DNA: TGTGCCAGTAGTATGGAGACTAGCGGGAGGATGTTGACTACCGGGGAGCTGTTTTTT; CDR3: CASSMETSGRMLTTGELFF
size: .; J: TRBJ2-2; V: TRBV19; D: .; DNA: TGTGCCAGTAGTAGGGCCGGGGAGCTGTTTTTT; CDR3: CASSRAGELFF
size: .; J: TRBJ1-1; V: TRBV4-2; D: .; DNA: TGTGCCAGCAGCGGTCCGGGGGAGGCTACTGAAGCTTTCTTT; CDR3: CASSGPGEATEAFF
size: few; J: TRBJ2-7; V: TRBV5-1; D: TRBD2; DNA: TGCGCCAGCAGCGTAATTAGCGGGAGCTCCTACGAGCAGTACTTC; CDR3: CASSVISGSSYEQYF
size: .; J: TRBJ2-1; V: TRBV7-9; D: TRBD1; DNA: TGTGCCAGCAGCGCCCCCGGGACAGGGCCGTACAATGAGCAGTTCTTC; CDR3: CASSAPGTGPYNEQFF
size: .; J: TRBJ2-1; V: TRBV7-3; D: .; DNA: TGTGCCAGCAGCTCACGGGGGACTCTCTACAATGAGCAGTTCTTC; CDR3: CASSSRGTLYNEQFF
size: .; J: TRBJ2-7; V: TRBV10-3; D: TRBD2; DNA: TGTGCCATCAGTGAATTTTGGGGCGGGAGCTACGAGCAGTACTTC; CDR3: CAISEFWGGSYEQYF
size: .; J: TRBJ2-3; V: TRBV2; D: .; DNA: TGTGCCAGCAGCCTCCTAGCCTCGTCGGCAGATACGCAGTATTTT; CDR3: CASSLLASSADTQYF
size: .; J: TRBJ1-5; V: TRBV4-1; D: .; DNA: TGCGCCAGCAGCCCAGGGACAACCGGCAATCAGCCCCAGCATTTT; CDR3: CASSPGTTGNQPQHF
size: once; J: TRBJ1-1; V: TRBV5-1; D: .; DNA: TGCGCCAGCAGCCCCGGGGGGCTATCTGAAGCTTTCTTT; CDR3: CASSPGGLSEAFF
size: .; J: TRBJ2-1; V: TRBV13; D: .; DNA: TGTGCCAGCAGAAACGGGCCCCTGTCAGGGGAGCAGTTCTTC; CDR3: CASRNGPLSGEQFF
size: .; J: TRBJ2-1; V: TRBV2; D: TRBD2; DNA: TGTGCCAGCAGTGCGGTAGCGGGAGATGAGCAGTTCTTC; CDR3: CASSAVAGDEQFF
size: .; J: TRBJ2-7; V: TRBV5-8; D: TRBD2; DNA: TGTGCCAGCAGCAGGCGGGGGGGCCGCCACGAGCAGTACTTC; CDR3: CASSRRGGRHEQYF
size: .; J: TRBJ2-1; V: TRBV10-2; D: .; DNA: TGCGCCAGCATGGCGAGCGGCTTCCGATACAATGAGCAGTTCTTC; CDR3: CASMASGFRYNEQFF
size: .; J: TRBJ2-3; V: TRBV2; D: TRBD1; DNA: TGTGCCAGCAGTGCCCCCGGGACAGGGACTCCGTATTTT; CDR3: CASSAPGTGTPYF
size: .; J: TRBJ1-4; V: TRBV9; D: .; DNA: TGTGCCAGCGGTGGCAACACTAATGAAAAACTGTTTTTT; CDR3: CASGGNTNEKLFF
size: few; J: TRBJ2-7; V: TRBV6-6; D: .; DNA: TGTGCCAGCAGTTACTCGGGGGGTGACACTTACGAGCAGTACTTC; CDR3: CASSYSGGDTYEQYF
size: once; J: TRBJ2-3; V: TRBV5-1; D: .; DNA: TGCGCCAGTGGACTACTCACAGATACGCAGTATTTT; CDR3: CASGLLTDTQYF
size: .; J: TRBJ2-7; V: TRBV5-6; D: .; DNA: TGTGCCAGCAGCTTGGCCAGGGACGAGCAGTACTTC; CDR3: CASSLARDEQYF
size: once; J: TRBJ1-2; V: TRBV6-1; D: .; DNA: TGTGCCAGCAGTGATCAGGGAGGGGGTAACTATGGCTACACCTTC; CDR3: CASSDQGGGNYGYTF
size: once; J: TRBJ2-5; V: TRBV6-5; D: .; DNA: TGTGCCAGCTCCCTTACCTTTACTCAAGAGACCCAGTACTTC; CDR3: CASSLTFTQETQYF
size: .; J: TRBJ2-7; V: TRBV7-9; D: .; DNA: TGTGCCAGCAGCCCTCTTAATTGGGGCGAGCAGTACTTC; CDR3: CASSPLNWGEQYF
size: .; J: TRBJ2-2; V: TRBV5-1; D: .; DNA: TGCGCCAGCAGCTCCGGACAGCCCACCGGGGAGCTGTTTTTT; CDR3: CASSSGQPTGELFF
size: .; J: TRBJ2-2; V: TRBV4-1; D: .; DNA: TGCGCCAGCAGCCTCTCCGTGACAGGCGGGACCGGGGAGCTGTTTTTT; CDR3: CASSLSVTGGTGELFF
size: .; J: TRBJ2-1; V: TRBV11-2; D: TRBD2; DNA: TGTGCCAGCAGCGGACTAGCGGGGCATAATGAGCAGTTCTTC; CDR3: CASSGLAGHNEQFF
size: .; J: TRBJ2-2; V: TRBV14; D: .; DNA: TGTGCCAGCAGCCTCTACACCGGGGCGGTCACCGGGGAGCTGTTTTTT; CDR3: CASSLYTGAVTGELFF
size: few; J: TRBJ2-7; V: TRBV5-1; D: TRBD1; DNA: TGCGCCAGCGGTATAACAGGGGACTACGAGCAGTACTTC; CDR3: CASGITGDYEQYF
size: .; J: TRBJ1-2; V: TRBV6-4; D: .; DNA: TGTGCCAGCAGTGACTCAATAGGGTCTGGGGGCTACACCTTC; CDR3: CASSDSIGSGGYTF
size: .; J: TRBJ2-3; V: TRBV6-6; D: .; DNA: TGTGCCAGCAGACACAAGGCAGATACGCAGTATTTT; CDR3: CASRHKADTQYF
size: .; J: TRBJ2-4; V: TRBV28; D: .; DNA: TGTGCCAGCAACCTCCGACAGGGACTACTAGCCAAAAACATTCAGTACTTC; CDR3: CASNLRQGLLAKNIQYF